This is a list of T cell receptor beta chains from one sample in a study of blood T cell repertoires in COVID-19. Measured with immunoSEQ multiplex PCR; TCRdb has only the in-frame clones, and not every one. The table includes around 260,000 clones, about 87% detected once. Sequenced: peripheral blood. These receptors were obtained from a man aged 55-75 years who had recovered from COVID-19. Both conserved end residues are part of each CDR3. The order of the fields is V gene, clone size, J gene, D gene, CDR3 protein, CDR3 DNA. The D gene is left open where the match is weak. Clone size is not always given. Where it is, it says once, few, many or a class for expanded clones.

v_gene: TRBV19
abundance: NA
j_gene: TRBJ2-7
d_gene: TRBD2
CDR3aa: CASSIRLATDEQYF
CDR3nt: TGTGCCAGTAGTATTCGACTAGCCACGGACGAGCAGTACTTC

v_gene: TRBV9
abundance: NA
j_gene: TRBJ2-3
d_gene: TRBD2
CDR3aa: CASSVYGGGNTDTQYF
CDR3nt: TGTGCCAGCAGCGTCTACGGGGGGGGCAACACAGATACGCAGTATTTT

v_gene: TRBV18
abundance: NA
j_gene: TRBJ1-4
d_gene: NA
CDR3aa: CASSPPGQPLGEKLFF
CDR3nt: TGTGCCAGCTCACCCCCTGGACAGCCCTTGGGAGAAAAACTGTTTTTT

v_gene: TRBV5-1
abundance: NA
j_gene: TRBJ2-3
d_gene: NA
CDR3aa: CASSFVGSTDTQYF
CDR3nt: TGCGCCAGCAGCTTCGTCGGGAGCACAGATACGCAGTATTTT

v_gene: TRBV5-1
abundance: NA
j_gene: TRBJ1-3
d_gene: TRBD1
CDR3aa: CASSFYDRGESSGNTIYF
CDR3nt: TGCGCCAGCAGCTTTTACGACAGGGGGGAAAGCTCTGGAAACACCATATATTTT

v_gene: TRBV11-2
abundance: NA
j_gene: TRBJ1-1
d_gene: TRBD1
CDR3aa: CASSLSTGGEAFF
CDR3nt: TGTGCCAGCAGCTTATCGACAGGGGGTGAAGCTTTCTTT

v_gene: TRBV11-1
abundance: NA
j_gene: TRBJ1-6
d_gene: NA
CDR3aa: CASSPEGRPLHF
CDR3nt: TGTGCCAGCAGCCCAGAGGGAAGACCCCTCCACTTT

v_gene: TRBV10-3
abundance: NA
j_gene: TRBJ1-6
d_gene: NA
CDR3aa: CAISGGEGSHNSPLHF
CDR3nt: TGTGCCATCAGCGGAGGGGAGGGCTCGCATAATTCACCCCTCCACTTT

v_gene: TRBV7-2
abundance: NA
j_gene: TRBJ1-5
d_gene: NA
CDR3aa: CASSFRDNQPQHF
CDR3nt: TGTGCCAGCAGCTTCAGGGATAATCAGCCCCAGCATTTT

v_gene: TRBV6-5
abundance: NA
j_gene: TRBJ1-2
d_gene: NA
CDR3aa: CASSLIPTYYGYTF
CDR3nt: TGTGCCAGCAGCCTAATACCGACTTACTATGGCTACACCTTC

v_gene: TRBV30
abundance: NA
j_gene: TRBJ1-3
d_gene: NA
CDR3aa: CAWSVQGANTIYF
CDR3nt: TGTGCCTGGAGTGTTCAGGGTGCCAACACCATATATTTT

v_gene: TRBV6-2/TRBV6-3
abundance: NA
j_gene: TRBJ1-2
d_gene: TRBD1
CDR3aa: CASSYSTGVDGYTF
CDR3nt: TGTGCCAGCAGTTACTCGACAGGGGTGGATGGCTACACCTTC

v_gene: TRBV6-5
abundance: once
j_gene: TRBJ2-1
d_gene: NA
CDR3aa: CASSYPSTPYNEQFF
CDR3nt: TGTGCCAGCAGTTACCCTTCGACTCCCTACAATGAGCAGTTCTTC

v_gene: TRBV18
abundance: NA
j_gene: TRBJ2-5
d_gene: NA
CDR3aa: CASSPGGETQYF
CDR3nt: TGTGCCAGCTCACCGGGCGGGGAGACCCAGTACTTC

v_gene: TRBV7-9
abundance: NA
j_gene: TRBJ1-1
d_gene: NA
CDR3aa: CASSLELTNTEAFF
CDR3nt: TGTGCCAGCAGCTTAGAACTTACGAACACTGAAGCTTTCTTT

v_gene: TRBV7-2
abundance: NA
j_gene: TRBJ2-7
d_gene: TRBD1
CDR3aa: CASSIRDRGRYEQYF
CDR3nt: TGTGCCAGCAGCATCCGGGACAGGGGGCGCTACGAGCAGTACTTC

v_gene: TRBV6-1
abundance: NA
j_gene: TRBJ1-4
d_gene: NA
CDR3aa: CASSEPGRNEKLFF
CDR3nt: TGTGCCAGCAGTGAACCGGGTCGTAATGAAAAACTGTTTTTT

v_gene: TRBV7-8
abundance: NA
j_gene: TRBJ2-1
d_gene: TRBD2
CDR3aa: CASSLAGTSMYEQFF
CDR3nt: TGTGCCAGCAGCTTAGCCGGGACTAGTATGTATGAGCAGTTCTTC

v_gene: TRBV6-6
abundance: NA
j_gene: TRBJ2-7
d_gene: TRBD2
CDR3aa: CASIEKEAGVAYEQYF
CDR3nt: TGTGCCAGCATTGAGAAAGAGGCGGGAGTCGCATACGAGCAGTACTTC

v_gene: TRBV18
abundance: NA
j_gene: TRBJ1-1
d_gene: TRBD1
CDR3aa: CASSPIGTGKNTEAFF
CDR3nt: TGTGCCAGCTCACCCATCGGGACAGGGAAGAACACTGAAGCTTTCTTT

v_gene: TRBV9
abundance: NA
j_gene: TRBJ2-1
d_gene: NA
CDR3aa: CASSVDPRGTDNEQFF
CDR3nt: TGTGCCAGCAGCGTAGACCCTCGGGGGACGGACAATGAGCAGTTCTTC

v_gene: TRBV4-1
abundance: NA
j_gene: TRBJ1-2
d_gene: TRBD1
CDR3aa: CASSQRGQGREINYGYTF
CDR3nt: TGCGCCAGCAGCCAGCGTGGACAGGGGAGGGAGATTAACTATGGCTACACCTTC

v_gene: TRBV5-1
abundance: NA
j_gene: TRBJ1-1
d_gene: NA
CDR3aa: CASNGVGGANTEAFF
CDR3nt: TGCGCCAGCAACGGGGTGGGCGGGGCGAACACTGAAGCTTTCTTT

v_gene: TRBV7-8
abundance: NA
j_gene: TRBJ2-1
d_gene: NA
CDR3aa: CASSLEQARAYNEQFF
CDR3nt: TGTGCCAGCAGCTTAGAACAGGCCAGAGCCTACAATGAGCAGTTCTTC

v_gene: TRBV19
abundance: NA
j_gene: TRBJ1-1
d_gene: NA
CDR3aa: CASSISTLGAEAFF
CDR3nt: TGTGCCAGTAGTATATCTACCCTGGGCGCTGAAGCTTTCTTT